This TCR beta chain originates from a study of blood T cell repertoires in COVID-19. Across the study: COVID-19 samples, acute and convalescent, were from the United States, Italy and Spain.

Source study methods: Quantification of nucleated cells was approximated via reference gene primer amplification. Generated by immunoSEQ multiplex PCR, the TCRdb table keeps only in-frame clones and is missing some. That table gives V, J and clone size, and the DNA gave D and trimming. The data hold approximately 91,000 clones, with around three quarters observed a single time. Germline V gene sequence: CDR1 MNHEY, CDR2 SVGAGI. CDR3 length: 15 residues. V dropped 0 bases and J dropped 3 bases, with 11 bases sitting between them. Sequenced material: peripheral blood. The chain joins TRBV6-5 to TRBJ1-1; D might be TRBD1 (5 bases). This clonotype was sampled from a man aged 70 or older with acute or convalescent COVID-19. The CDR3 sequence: CASSYSPGGDTEAFF. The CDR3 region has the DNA TGTGCCAGCAGTTACTCCCCCGGGGGAGACACTGAAGCTTTCTTT.